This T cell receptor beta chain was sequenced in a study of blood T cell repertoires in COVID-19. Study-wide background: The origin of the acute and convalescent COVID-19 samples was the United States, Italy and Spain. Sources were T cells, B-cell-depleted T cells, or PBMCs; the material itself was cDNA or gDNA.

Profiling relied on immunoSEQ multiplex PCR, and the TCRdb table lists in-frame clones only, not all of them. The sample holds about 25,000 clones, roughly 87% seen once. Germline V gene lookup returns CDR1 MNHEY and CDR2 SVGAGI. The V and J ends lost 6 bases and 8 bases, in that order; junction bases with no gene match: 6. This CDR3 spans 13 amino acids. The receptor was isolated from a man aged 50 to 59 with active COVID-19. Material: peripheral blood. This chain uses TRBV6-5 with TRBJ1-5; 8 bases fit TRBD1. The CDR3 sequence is CASSDRGQKPQHF. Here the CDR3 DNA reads TGTGCCAGCAGCGACAGGGGACAAAAGCCCCAGCATTTT.